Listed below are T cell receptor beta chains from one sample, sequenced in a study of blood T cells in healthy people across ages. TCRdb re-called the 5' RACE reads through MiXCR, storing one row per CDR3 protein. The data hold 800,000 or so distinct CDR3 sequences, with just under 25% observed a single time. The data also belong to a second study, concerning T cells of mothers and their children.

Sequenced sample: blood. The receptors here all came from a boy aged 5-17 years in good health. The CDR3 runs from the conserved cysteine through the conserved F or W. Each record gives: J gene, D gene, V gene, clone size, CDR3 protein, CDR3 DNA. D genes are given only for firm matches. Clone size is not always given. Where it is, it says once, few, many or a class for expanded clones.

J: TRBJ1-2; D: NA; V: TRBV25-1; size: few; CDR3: CASSDPPGAYGYTF; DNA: TGTGCCAGCAGTGACCCCCCGGGGGCGTATGGCTACACCTTC
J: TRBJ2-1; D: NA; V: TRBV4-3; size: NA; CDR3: CASSQLVTVTYNEQFF; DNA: TGCGCCAGCAGCCAGTTGGTCACGGTAACCTACAATGAGCAGTTCTTC
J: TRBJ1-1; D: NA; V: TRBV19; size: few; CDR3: CASSMSGNTEAFF; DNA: TGTGCCAGTAGTATGTCCGGGAACACTGAAGCTTTCTTT
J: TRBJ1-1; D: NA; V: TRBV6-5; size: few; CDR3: CASTPGGVNTEAFF; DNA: TGTGCCAGCACCCCCGGGGGGGTGAACACTGAAGCTTTCTTT
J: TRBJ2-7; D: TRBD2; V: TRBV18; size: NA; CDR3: CASSHRGLAGVHSYEQYF; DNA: TGTGCCAGCTCACACCGCGGACTAGCGGGGGTTCACTCCTACGAGCAGTACTTC
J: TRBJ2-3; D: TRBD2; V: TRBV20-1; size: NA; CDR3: CSASPPPSRAGGLTDTQYF; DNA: TGCAGTGCTAGTCCTCCACCATCCCGGGCGGGAGGGCTGACAGATACGCAGTATTTT
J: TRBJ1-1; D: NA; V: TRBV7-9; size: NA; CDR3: CASRPTVPEAFF; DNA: TGTGCCAGCAGACCCACAGTACCTGAAGCTTTCTTT
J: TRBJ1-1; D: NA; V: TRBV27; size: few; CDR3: CASSLWTGVTEAFF; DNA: TGTGCCAGCAGTTTATGGACGGGGGTCACTGAAGCTTTCTTT
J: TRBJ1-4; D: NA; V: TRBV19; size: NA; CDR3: CASSIYTANEKLFF; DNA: TGTGCCAGTAGTATCTACACGGCGAATGAAAAACTGTTTTTT
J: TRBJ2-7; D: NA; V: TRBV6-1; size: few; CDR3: CASRPDGKSSKTYEQYF; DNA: TGTGCCAGCAGGCCCGATGGGAAGTCTAGCAAGACCTACGAGCAGTACTTC
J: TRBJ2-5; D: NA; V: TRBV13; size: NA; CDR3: CASSQTNRDETQYF; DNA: TGTGCCAGCAGCCAAACCAACAGGGATGAGACCCAGTACTTC
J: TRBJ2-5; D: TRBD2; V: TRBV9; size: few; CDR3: CASSVFAGAGETQYF; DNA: TGTGCCAGCAGCGTATTCGCGGGAGCGGGAGAGACCCAGTACTTC